This T cell receptor beta chain was documented in a study of T cell responses to AZD1222 COVID-19 vaccine. The study pooled second doses at about 4 or about 12 weeks. Study results and limitations: There were repertoire samples only from the period after the peak T cell response. With two AZD1222 doses given, Spike-specific TCR breadth and depth both rose.

Sequenced by immunoSEQ multiplex PCR; TCRdb stores in-frame clones only, minus some. The sample has roughly 150,000 clones, around 90% seen once. The germline V gene encodes CDR1 SGDLS and CDR2 YYNGEE. Trimming took 4 bases from V and 4 from J; bases not matched to a gene: 7. The CDR3 has 15 residues. Notes on this clone: Its antigen is not known.

The source material was peripheral blood, sampled 28 days after the second AZD1222 dose. This receptor was identified in an adult who received the AZD1222 COVID-19 vaccine. V gene TRBV9 combines with J gene TRBJ1-3; 8 bases map to TRBD1. The DNA of the CDR3 is TGTGCCAGCAGCTATCGGACAGGGCAGGGAAACACCATATATTTT. It is translated as CASSYRTGQGNTIYF.